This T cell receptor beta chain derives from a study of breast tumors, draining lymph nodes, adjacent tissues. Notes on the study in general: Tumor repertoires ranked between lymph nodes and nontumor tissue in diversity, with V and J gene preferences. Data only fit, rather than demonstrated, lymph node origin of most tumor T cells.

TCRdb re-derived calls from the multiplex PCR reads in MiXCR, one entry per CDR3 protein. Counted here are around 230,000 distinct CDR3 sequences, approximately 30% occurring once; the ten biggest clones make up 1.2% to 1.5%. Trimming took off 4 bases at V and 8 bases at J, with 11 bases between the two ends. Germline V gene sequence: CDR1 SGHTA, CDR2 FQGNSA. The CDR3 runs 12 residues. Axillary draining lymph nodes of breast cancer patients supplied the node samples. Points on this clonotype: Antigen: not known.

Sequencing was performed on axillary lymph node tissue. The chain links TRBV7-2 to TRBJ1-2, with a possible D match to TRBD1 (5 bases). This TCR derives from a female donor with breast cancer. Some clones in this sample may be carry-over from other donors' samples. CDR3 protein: CASSSTVEGYTF. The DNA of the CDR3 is TGTGCCAGCAGCTCGACAGTCGAAGGCTACACCTTC.